The present TCR beta chain was sequenced within a study of blood T cells in healthy people across ages. PCR was performed a second time for about 7 to 11 cycles using a sample-barcoded 5' primer and a J-beta primer mix. TCRdb used MiXCR to reprocess the 5' RACE reads, holding one entry per CDR3 protein. Of 1.5 million to 2 million distinct CDR3 sequences listed, around half are singletons. Whole-study findings and limits: There was no known CMV status for donors, so expanded clonotype changes were possibly confounded.

This clonotype was detected only a few times. Its antigen is unidentified. The germline gives CDR1 MGHRA, CDR2 YSYEKL. This CDR3 contains 15 residues. Trimming cost V 0 bases and J 2 bases; bases outside gene matches: 3. The chain carries TRBV4-1 and TRBJ2-5, with TRBD1 matching 7 bases. The specimen was blood. This TCR came from a middle-aged woman in good health. The chain's CDR3 is CASSQEGTEQETQYF. CDR3 sequence (DNA): TGCGCCAGCAGCCAAGAAGGGACAGAACAAGAGACCCAGTACTTC.